This TCR beta chain was captured in a study of cytomegalovirus exposure and HLA in healthy donors (dated by TCRdb to about 2017). Notes on the research overall: In an earlier analysis of 587 of the donors, about 260 Gb of sequence data and 117 million unique TCR beta sequences from some 170 million T cells were reported. A later analysis re-analyzed previously published TCR beta repertoires from 500 to 700 donors and added high-resolution HLA genotyping to study TCR occurrence patterns. The study was designed to test whether signatures of past pathogen exposure could be identified by cataloging public T cell receptors. Rather than using new phenotypic data, the later analysis identified candidate immune exposures from TCR beta sequences and from how often those sequences occurred across donors. Using immunosequencing, the study profiled T cell repertoires from about 610 subjects and related those repertoires to cytomegalovirus serostatus. The number of typed donors differed by locus: 629-630 for A, B, C, DRB1 and DQB1; 522 for DQA1; approximately 600 for DPA1; and 400 to 480 for DPB1. The study combined high-throughput TCR immunosequencing, statistical association of individual TCRs with disease status, and machine learning to predict cytomegalovirus infection status. HLA typing included class I and class II loci at four-digit resolution. Among some 400 genotyped donors of the cohort, an average of roughly 230,000 unique TCR beta nucleotide sequences was sequenced per donor, of which approximately 18% were non-productive. A handful of DR-DQ haplotypes were handled as single units for association and clustering because linkage in the cohort was strong. Along with the approximately 650-subject first cohort, a separate validation cohort of roughly 110 different subjects was used. An early release that covered about 600 HLA-typed donors contained about 300 gigabases of sequencing data and approximately 85 million unique TCR sequences. An earlier analysis of 587 of the donors applied high-throughput TCR beta sequencing to assess whether each TCR beta V gene segment acted as functional or pseudogenic. Of the roughly 400 genotyped donors, 75% to 85% were placed in the genetic ancestry cluster associated with self-reported Caucasian donors. Donor age, sex, ethnicity and CMV serostatus were compiled together with the repertoire data. All discovery cohort repertoires had been generated using a single sequencing platform. Genome-wide SNP genotypes for about 65% of the 666 donors were used in a later genetic analysis, which treated that subset as a discovery cohort.

What the authors observed across the whole study: A later analysis reported that several top co-occurrence clusters appeared linked to parvovirus B19, influenza, CMV and Epstein-Barr virus. A further reported finding was that TCR beta sequences accurately predicted the HLA-A and HLA-B alleles for most subjects in the first cohort. Compared with the approximately 700-donor mean, donors in an Asian-associated ancestry cluster had fewer N-insertions in productive TCRs, according to a later genetic analysis. An association between a missense DCLRE1C variant and V-gene and J-gene trimming of TCR beta chains was found in a later genetic analysis and replicated in an independent cohort. The study listed approximately 160 TCR beta chains as associated with cytomegalovirus. An earlier analysis of around 540 of the donors showed that most TCR beta V segments appeared in productive rearrangements either about 87% or about 30% of the time, which broadly matched IMGT annotations. A later analysis associated approximately 17,000 TCR beta sequences with specific HLA alleles at a false discovery rate of 0.05. Linkage disequilibrium might explain the correlated functional status among segregating V segments, but an unknown experimental factor could not be ruled out. The only immune exposure information available for the cohort was CMV serostatus. The sequencing pipeline was judged likely to have produced a cluster of highly shared sequence variants as a technical artifact. The classifier was reported to diagnose cytomegalovirus status with high specificity and sensitivity in both the original and validation cohorts. Most CMV-associated TCR beta chains appeared to be HLA-restricted in a later analysis, and the HLA associations seemed to be driven largely by CMV exposure. Assigning TCR associations to individual alleles was difficult when HLA alleles, especially DR and DQ, strongly co-occurred. In vitro tests confirmed that a few of the cytomegalovirus-associated TCR beta chains recognize cytomegalovirus antigens. A later analysis found that HLA-associated TCR beta chains were more clonally expanded and had lower generation probabilities than equally common non-associated chains. The authors suggested that the approach could potentially be extended to other disease states and immunological phenotypes. In a later analysis, the rate of TCR association differed among HLA loci, with DRB1 alleles having the most associated TCRs and HLA-C alleles having the fewest. While some public TCRs were present in many individuals, most TCR sequences turned up only very rarely across donors. Only TCR beta chains were sequenced in this cohort, and the absence of alpha or paired-chain data limited detectable features. Because some donors lacked HLA typing at each locus, the association tests relied only on the typed subset. Roughly uniform sequencing depth across donors was assumed in presence/absence analyses, although this assumption may not hold. Because the 87-base-pair reads could not distinguish some IMGT-functional V segments, including TRBV6-2 and TRBV6-3, those segments were excluded. Because counts were too low, about 18 rarely observed V segments, including chromosome 9 orphons, were excluded from the earlier analysis of around 640 of the donors.

Library preparation was by the immunoSEQ multiplex PCR assay. The multiplex PCR relied on a mix of 60 forward primers for TCR Vbeta segments and 13 reverse primers for TCR Jbeta segments. The CDR3 region of rearranged TCR beta genes was amplified from genomic DNA by a multiplex PCR assay. On the Illumina HiSeq System, the amplified TCR beta libraries were sequenced as 87-base-pair reads. As for the original processing: Across the roughly 670 repertoires, a later analysis counted 60 million to 90 million unique TCR beta chains, about 10 million of which were shared by at least two donors. A nearest-neighbor algorithm error-corrected the raw reads and collapsed the reads into unique sequences, merging closely related sequences to remove PCR and sequencing errors. To assign V, D and J gene segments, CDR3 sequences were aligned to IMGT reference sequences. For a sequence to be retained, at least a six-nucleotide match to both a V gene segment and a J gene segment was required. A rearrangement counted as productive if the CDR3 had no stop codons and remained in frame with V and J, and every other rearrangement counted as non-productive. Following IMGT convention, CDR3 was defined as the stretch from the second conserved V-encoded cysteine to the conserved J-encoded phenylalanine. In an earlier analysis of roughly 580 of the donors, sequences lacking an unambiguous match to a single V gene segment were excluded. In an earlier analysis of approximately 500 of the donors, a V segment was called functional when productive rearrangements were above 56.7%, and segregating when the standard deviation between donors exceeded 5%. A statistical classification framework was built to diagnose cytomegalovirus status from the catalog of TCR beta chain sequences. In a later analysis, V and J genes were assigned by comparing TCR nucleotide sequences against IMGT/GENE-DB human TR gene sequences. In a later analysis, CDR3 sequences and most-parsimonious VDJ recombination scenarios were assigned using the TCRdist pipeline. In a later analysis, each TCR beta chain was defined by its CDR3 amino acid sequence together with its V-gene family, and reads without a unique V-gene family were excluded. As a way to deal with suspected cross-contamination and a sequencing artifact, a later analysis dropped more than 500 nucleotide sequences that were highly shared and had low generation probability. A later analysis calculated a clonal expansion index for each public chain from normalized within-repertoire ranks of inferred template counts. A later analysis computed generation probabilities with a VDJ recombination model fitted to out-of-frame rearrangements, and checked the results against IGoR. In a later analysis, TCR-TCR, TCR-HLA and TCR-CMV co-occurrence was scored with hypergeometric tests, and a repertoire-size bias correction was applied to TCR pairs. A later analysis estimated false discovery rates by permuting HLA or CMV assignments 20 times. In a later analysis, co-occurring TCRs were grouped using DBSCAN, and TCRdist sequence similarity was added for clustering within HLA-allele-positive subsets. Co-occurrence clustering excluded repertoires with fewer than 30,000 or more than 120,000 public chains, plus five with anomalous nucleotide sharing. In its TCRdb copy, this immuneACCESS table keeps in-frame sequences only and misses some clones. Where compared with another copy, unresolved V genes explain less than half of these, and the others have no known cause. V and J calls and clone size are as listed in that table; D and trimming were resolved from the DNA. A total of some 130,000 clones appear in this sample, under 75% of them only once. The ten largest clones add up to 2% to 2.5% of the sample.

From cysteine to phenylalanine, the CDR3 is 13 amino acids long. The read is trimmed to its CDR3 DNA, 39 bases read in frame from base 1. The germline V gene sets CDR1 to MNHEY and CDR2 to SVGAGI. Cut back by 3 bases and 1 base, the V and J ends lie 6 bases apart. About this clone itself: No antigen is known for it. No clone much larger than this one lies a single base away; base qualities are absent. Other nucleotide sequences from this sample produce the same CDR3.

In total, approximately 690 healthy bone marrow donors made up the cohort. At the time of sampling, every cohort member was nominally healthy, though immune exposures that went unrecorded were likely present. The donor tested CMV seronegative, placing the donor among the 350 or so seronegative members of the cohort. A peripheral blood sample was collected from each donor, and TCR beta sequencing was performed on peripheral blood mononuclear cells. Genomic DNA extraction from the blood cell samples was performed with the Qiagen DNeasy Blood Extraction Kit. This TCR was sampled from a woman between 40 and 55 years old in good health and CMV-seronegative. The chain uses TRBV6-5 and TRBJ1-1; the D segment cannot be called with confidence. The sequencing input was PBMCs. In nucleotides, the sequence is TGTGCCAGCAGTTATACCGGGAACACTGAAGCTTTCTTT. This gives the protein CASSYTGNTEAFF.